These 3 T cell receptor beta chains were all obtained from the same sample, sequenced in a study of human T cells and chemical hapten exposure. TCRdb processed the RACE reads anew with MiXCR; each CDR3 protein has one entry. The sample lists approximately 180,000 distinct CDR3 sequences; 25% to 30% were seen once. Time point specified: pre-sensitization, week 0. Treatment denoted: therapeutic diphenylcyclopropenone sensitization with weekly scalp DPC. The source was whole blood, collected in connection with sensitization to the hapten diphenylcyclopropenone (DPC). The receptors stem from a woman aged 25 to 45 with alopecia areata. Some clones in this sample may be carry-over from other donors' samples.

The V gene is TRBV28, the J gene TRBJ1-1; D is possibly TRBD1 (6 bases). Germline CDR1 MDHEN, CDR2 SYDVKM. The CDR3 has 13 amino acids. Trimming shortened V by 2 bases and J by 5 bases, and 9 bases separated the two germline ends. CDR3 bases: TGTGCCAGCAGTTTACTAGGGGGAACTGAAGCTTTCTTT. This translates into CASSLLGGTEAFF.

V is TRBV28 and J is TRBJ2-1; D possibly corresponds to TRBD2 (6 bases). CDR1 is MDHEN, CDR2 SYDVKM, per germline. V was trimmed by 8 bases and J by 8 bases, leaving 22 bases between them. The CDR3 loop spans 15 amino acids. The CDR3 DNA sequence: TGTGCCAGCGGTAGGGACTTAAATGGGCTACATGAGCAGTTCTTC. Translation: CASGRDLNGLHEQFF.

The V and J genes are TRBV9 and TRBJ2-2, with 7 bases aligning to TRBD2. V trimming: 6 bases; J trimming: 6 bases; junction bases outside the gene matches: 11. This CDR3 is 15 amino acids long. Germline-derived CDR1 and CDR2 are SGDLS and YYNGEE. The CDR3 region is CASTPRGYSPGELFF. The CDR3, as DNA: TGTGCCAGCACTCCGCGGGGGTATTCTCCCGGGGAGCTGTTTTTT.